A selection of T cell receptor beta chains follows, all from one sample in a study of CD8+CD57+ T cells in acquired aplastic anemia. MiXCR was run by TCRdb on the reads, yielding one entry per CDR3 protein. Of about 120,000 distinct CDR3 sequences in the sample, over 55% were seen once. The sample comprised sorted CD4+, CD8+, or CD8+CD57+ T cells (not recorded which) from PBMCs. The receptors here all came from a human donor with aplastic anemia. Both conserved end residues are part of each CDR3. Each record gives: clone size, V gene, J gene, D gene, CDR3 protein, CDR3 DNA. The D gene is left open where the match is weak. Expanded clones are given a class, and other clones once, few, many or no size at all.

size: .
V: TRBV7-2
J: TRBJ1-1
D: TRBD1
CDR3: CASSSQGAYTEAFF
DNA: TGTGCCAGCAGTTCCCAGGGGGCCTACACTGAAGCTTTCTTT

size: .
V: TRBV7-2
J: TRBJ2-5
D: .
CDR3: CASSLGRETQYF
DNA: TGTGCCAGCAGCCTAGGAAGAGAGACCCAGTACTTC

size: .
V: TRBV10-3
J: TRBJ1-2
D: TRBD1
CDR3: CAISGTGDGGYTF
DNA: TGTGCCATCAGCGGGACAGGGGACGGTGGCTACACCTTC

size: .
V: TRBV2
J: TRBJ2-3
D: .
CDR3: CASRMSTDTQYF
DNA: TGTGCCAGCAGGATGAGCACAGATACGCAGTATTTT

size: .
V: TRBV10-3
J: TRBJ2-7
D: .
CDR3: CSTAQYHYEQYF
DNA: TGTTCGACCGCACAGTACCACTACGAGCAGTACTTC

size: .
V: TRBV2
J: TRBJ2-3
D: TRBD2
CDR3: CASSVGLAGGIDTQYF
DNA: TGTGCCAGCAGTGTCGGACTAGCGGGAGGGATAGATACGCAGTATTTT

size: many
V: TRBV6-5
J: TRBJ1-1
D: .
CDR3: CASRMNTEAFF
DNA: TGTGCCAGCAGGATGAACACTGAAGCTTTCTTT

size: .
V: TRBV10-3
J: TRBJ1-3
D: .
CDR3: CAISESVGGAGNTIYF
DNA: TGTGCCATCAGTGAGTCCGTGGGAGGGGCTGGAAACACCATATATTTT

size: .
V: TRBV7-8
J: TRBJ2-5
D: TRBD1
CDR3: CASSLRGQGARQTQYF
DNA: TGTGCCAGCAGCTTAAGGGGACAGGGAGCGAGACAGACCCAGTACTTC

size: .
V: TRBV20-1
J: TRBJ2-7
D: TRBD1
CDR3: CSAPDRAYEQYF
DNA: TGCAGTGCTCCTGACAGGGCCTACGAGCAGTACTTC

size: many
V: TRBV15
J: TRBJ2-7
D: .
CDR3: CATSSLAGQGYEQYF
DNA: TGTGCCACCAGCAGCCTAGCGGGACAGGGATACGAGCAGTACTTC

size: .
V: TRBV6-1
J: TRBJ1-2
D: TRBD1
CDR3: CASSTGVYGYTF
DNA: TGTGCCAGCAGTACAGGGGTCTATGGCTACACCTTC

size: .
V: TRBV2
J: TRBJ1-1
D: TRBD1
CDR3: CASSDQGANTEAFF
DNA: TGTGCCAGCAGTGACCAGGGGGCGAACACTGAAGCTTTCTTT

size: once
V: TRBV7-3
J: TRBJ2-7
D: TRBD1
CDR3: CASRRTGGNEQYF
DNA: TGTGCCAGCAGGAGGACAGGGGGCAACGAGCAGTACTTC

size: .
V: TRBV12-3/TRBV12-4
J: TRBJ2-7
D: .
CDR3: CATTGEAYEQYF
DNA: TGTGCCACCACTGGGGAAGCCTACGAGCAGTACTTC

size: once
V: TRBV20-1
J: TRBJ2-3
D: TRBD2
CDR3: CSARVFGLAGGTDTQYF
DNA: TGCAGTGCTAGGGTCTTCGGCCTAGCGGGCGGAACAGATACGCAGTATTTT